Listed below are T cell receptor beta chains from one sample, sequenced in a study of T cell responses to AZD1222 COVID-19 vaccine. Assay: immunoSEQ multiplex PCR; the TCRdb copy retains only in-frame clones and omits some. Of tens of thousands of clones in the sample, 70% to 90% are singletons; the top ten hold under 6.5%. The material was peripheral blood, obtained on day 0 of AZD1222 vaccination. All receptors come from an adult in good health. Both conserved end residues are part of each CDR3. D genes are given only for firm matches. Size is omitted from some rows. Given values are once, few, many or a class for expanded clones.

>TRBJ1-1|.|.|TRBV20-1
TGCAGTGCTAGGGATCGGCCTGAAGCTTTCTTT
CSARDRPEAFF
>TRBJ1-6|.|.|TRBV2
TGTGCCAGCAGAGGGCAGGGGCCATCGAATTCACCCCTCCACTTT
CASRGQGPSNSPLHF
>TRBJ2-7|.|.|TRBV18
TGTGCCAGCTTCCGGGACTCATCCTACGAGCAGTACTTC
CASFRDSSYEQYF
>TRBJ1-1|.|.|TRBV27
TGTGCCAGCAGTAGCCGGGTGGGCACTGAAGCTTTCTTT
CASSSRVGTEAFF
>TRBJ2-5|.|.|TRBV18
TGTGCCAGCTCACCACTAGGACAAGAGACCCAGTACTTC
CASSPLGQETQYF
>TRBJ2-3|.|.|TRBV12-5
TGTGCTAGTGGTTCGTCCAGGGGTCAGATATCAGATACGCAGTATTTT
CASGSSRGQISDTQYF
>TRBJ2-1|medium-sized|.|TRBV4-1
TGCGCCAGCAGCCAGGACTACAATGAGCAGTTCTTC
CASSQDYNEQFF
>TRBJ1-2|.|.|TRBV28
TGTGCCAGCAGTTCTGCGCTAAATGGCTACACCTTC
CASSSALNGYTF
>TRBJ1-6|.|.|TRBV13
TGTGCCAGCAGCTCGGCCGGGAGAAAGGATTCACCCCTCCACTTT
CASSSAGRKDSPLHF
>TRBJ2-1|once|.|TRBV15
TGTGCCACCAGCAGAGGACCAGCGCTGGAACCCTACAATGAGCAGTTCTTC
CATSRGPALEPYNEQFF
>TRBJ1-4|.|TRBD1|TRBV7-9
TGTGCCAGCAGCGTGACAGGGTGGAGTGAAAAACTGTTTTTT
CASSVTGWSEKLFF
>TRBJ1-2|.|.|TRBV19
TGTGCCAGTAGCGCGCAGGGACATTATGGCTACACCTTC
CASSAQGHYGYTF
>TRBJ1-3|.|.|TRBV10-3
TGTGCCATCAGGGAGAGCTCTGGAAACACCATATATTTT
CAIRESSGNTIYF
>TRBJ2-5|.|.|TRBV5-1
TGCGCCAGCAGCAGGCGGGGCGAAGAGACCCAGTACTTC
CASSRRGEETQYF
>TRBJ1-2|.|.|TRBV19
TGTGCCAGTACCCTTCCGACATCGAATGGCTACACCTTC
CASTLPTSNGYTF
>TRBJ1-6|.|.|TRBV27
TGTGCCAGCAGCCACACGGGCTGGAAGCCTGGTTATTCACCCCTCCACTTT
CASSHTGWKPGYSPLHF
>TRBJ2-3|.|.|TRBV20-1
TGCAGTGCTCGAACCGATACGCAGTATTTT
CSARTDTQYF
>TRBJ2-7|.|.|TRBV2
TGTGCCAGCAGTGAAGCGCTTCGGGTATGGGGGACGCGTAACTTC
CASSEALRVWGTRNF
>TRBJ2-1|.|TRBD2|TRBV23-1
TGCGCCAGCGGCAAACCTTGGACTAGCGATTACAATGAGCAGTTCTTC
CASGKPWTSDYNEQFF
>TRBJ1-1|once|.|TRBV19
TGTGCCAGTAGTGTGACACTTATGAACACTGAAGCTTTCTTT
CASSVTLMNTEAFF
>TRBJ1-2|.|TRBD1|TRBV16
TGTGCCAGCAGCCAAACCCAACAGGGGGCGCGGGGCTACACCTTC
CASSQTQQGARGYTF
>TRBJ2-1|.|.|TRBV13
TGTGCCAGCAGCTTAATAGGCTCCTACAATGAGCAGTTCTTC
CASSLIGSYNEQFF
>TRBJ1-1|once|.|TRBV7-9
TGTGCCAGCAGCTCGGAGAAAGTCACTGAAGCTTTCTTT
CASSSEKVTEAFF
>TRBJ2-5|.|.|TRBV7-9
TGTGCCAGCAGCTCCGGTGGGCCCAGGGAGACCCAGTACTTC
CASSSGGPRETQYF
>TRBJ2-3|.|TRBD1|TRBV29-1
TGCAGCGTTGAAAGGGACAGGGGCGGGGATACGCAGTATTTT
CSVERDRGGDTQYF
>TRBJ2-7|.|.|TRBV7-9
TGTGCCAGCAGCTTAGCGGGGAGCTCCTACGAGCAGTACTTC
CASSLAGSSYEQYF
>TRBJ1-4|.|.|TRBV5-1
TGCGCCAGCAGCTTGGGTTCCACTAATGAAAAACTGTTTTTT
CASSLGSTNEKLFF
>TRBJ1-1|.|.|TRBV6-5
TGTGCCAGCAGTCTAGGGTCTAACACTGAAGCTTTCTTT
CASSLGSNTEAFF
>TRBJ2-1|.|.|TRBV29-1
TGCAGCGTTGAAGTCGTGGACAGCTCCTACAATGAGCAGTTCTTC
CSVEVVDSSYNEQFF
>TRBJ2-5|.|.|TRBV5-4
TGTGCCAGCAGCTTGGTAGGGCTGGAGACCCAGTACTTC
CASSLVGLETQYF
>TRBJ2-2|.|.|TRBV12-3/TRBV12-4
TGTGCCAGCACCTTGGGCGGGGAGCTGTTTTTT
CASTLGGELFF
>TRBJ2-1|.|TRBD2|TRBV5-1
TGCGCCAGCAGCTCCCTACAAGCAGGGAGGGGCAATGAGCAGTTCTTC
CASSSLQAGRGNEQFF
>TRBJ1-6|.|TRBD1|TRBV19
TGTGCCAGTAGTAGATCGGGACAGGGAACTTCACCCCTCCACTTT
CASSRSGQGTSPLHF
>TRBJ1-5|.|.|TRBV29-1
TGCAGCGTTGCCCTCCAGGGAGGTAGCAATCAGCCCCAGCATTTT
CSVALQGGSNQPQHF
>TRBJ1-1|.|.|TRBV6-5
TGTGCCAGCAACAGAAACACTGAAGCTTTCTTT
CASNRNTEAFF
>TRBJ1-1|.|.|TRBV20-1
TGCAGTGCTCTGCGGGAGACTGAAGCTTTCTTT
CSALRETEAFF
>TRBJ1-3|once|.|TRBV2
TGTGCCAGCACCGGACTAGAGGGAAACACCATATATTTT
CASTGLEGNTIYF